One and the same sample provided the 3 T cell receptor beta chains below, sequenced in a study of response to subunit inactivated influenza vaccine. From the RT-PCR reads, TCRdb called clonotypes with MiXCR, one entry per CDR3 protein. The profile covers around 570,000 distinct CDR3 sequences, with about 7.6% appearing a single time and 10% to 15% taken by the ten largest. This sample comprised PBMCs from blood, obtained about 24 months after vaccination. The receptors stem from a man between 50 and 75 years old who received an inactivated influenza vaccine.

The CDR3 spells CASSLVGGGDSYEQYF. In DNA form, the CDR3 reads TGTGCCAGCAGCTTAGTTGGCGGGGGGGACTCCTACGAGCAGTACTTC. The chain is built from TRBV7-2 and TRBJ2-7, with 9 bases identical to TRBD2. Germline lookup yields CDR1 SGHTA and CDR2 FQGNSA. The trim removed 1 base at V and 0 bases at J, leaving 4 bases unmatched. This CDR3 contains 16 residues.

This chain uses TRBV10-3 with TRBJ2-7, with 11 bases fitting TRBD1. Germline CDR1 reads ENHRY; CDR2 reads SYGVKD. Trimming removed 2 bases from V and 3 bases from J; junction bases left unmatched: 9. The CDR3 runs 17 residues. CDR3 nucleotide sequence: TGTGCCATCAGTGAGACCTATGTGGGGACAGGGGGCTACGAGCAGTACTTC. Translated: CAISETYVGTGGYEQYF.

The table lists this clonotype with a few counts. The chain recombines TRBV12-3 or TRBV12-4 with TRBJ1-5; D remains ambiguous. Trimming shortened V by 8 bases and J by 7 bases, and 15 bases separated the two germline ends. This CDR3 region has 13 residues. The CDR3 spells CASRGPGRQPQHF. The CDR3 DNA reads TGTGCCAGCCGGGGTCCCGGCAGGCAGCCCCAGCATTTT.